A single T cell receptor beta chain is shown here with its context. Antigen: not known. CDR1 is SGHNT, CDR2 YYREEE, per germline (reference sequence). The CDR3 spans 14 residues. After removal of 4 bases from V and 11 bases from J, the junction contained 6 bases not matched to a gene. The data originate from a study of graft-versus-host responses after intestinal transplantation. In the study overall: Every one of the recipients received anti-thymocyte globulin induction and afterwards took tacrolimus and steroids for 3 to 4 years.

Generated by immunoSEQ multiplex PCR, the TCRdb table keeps only in-frame clones and is missing some. The data contain approximately 89,000 clones, about 93% of them singletons. The source material was unstimulated CD8+ T cells sorted from spleen or lymph node cells, sampled before transplant. The rearrangement links TRBV5-4 to TRBJ1-4, with TRBD1 matching over 12 bases. This TCR derives from a human donor who was the organ donor for an intestinal transplant. CDR3 coding DNA: TGTGCCAGCAGCACCGGGACAGGGGGCGGGAAACTGTTTTTT. Protein sequence: CASSTGTGGGKLFF.